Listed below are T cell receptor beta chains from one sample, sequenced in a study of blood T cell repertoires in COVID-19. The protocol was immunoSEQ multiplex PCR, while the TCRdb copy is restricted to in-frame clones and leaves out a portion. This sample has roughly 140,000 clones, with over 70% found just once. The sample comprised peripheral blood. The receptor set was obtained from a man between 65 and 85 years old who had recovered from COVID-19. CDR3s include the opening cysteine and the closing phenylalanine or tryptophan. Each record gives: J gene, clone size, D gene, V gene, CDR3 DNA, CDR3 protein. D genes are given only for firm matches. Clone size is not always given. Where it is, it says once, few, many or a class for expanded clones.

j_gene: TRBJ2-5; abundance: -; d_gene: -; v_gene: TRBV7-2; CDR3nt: TGTGCCAGCAGCTTAGTTGCGTCCGAGACCCAGTACTTC; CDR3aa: CASSLVASETQYF
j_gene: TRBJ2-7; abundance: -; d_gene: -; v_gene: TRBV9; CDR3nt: TGTGCCAGCAGCCCGACTAGTTTTCACGAGCAGTACTTC; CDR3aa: CASSPTSFHEQYF
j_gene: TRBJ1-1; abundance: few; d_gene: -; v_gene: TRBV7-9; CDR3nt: TGTGCCAGCACCTCCGACAAGGACACTGAAGCTTTCTTT; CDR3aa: CASTSDKDTEAFF
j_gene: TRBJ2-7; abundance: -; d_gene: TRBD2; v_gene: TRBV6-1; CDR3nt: TGTGCCAGCAGTGAGTTGAGGGCGGGAGCCTCCCCCGAGCAGTACTTC; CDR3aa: CASSELRAGASPEQYF
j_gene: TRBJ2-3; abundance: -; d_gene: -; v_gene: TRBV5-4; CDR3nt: TGTGCCAGCAGCCAAGCGGCGGGCCTCTTAGGAGATACGCAGTATTTT; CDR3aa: CASSQAAGLLGDTQYF
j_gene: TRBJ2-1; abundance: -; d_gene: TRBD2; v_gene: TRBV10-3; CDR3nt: TGTGCCATCAGCTCCGGACTAGCGGGCATGTCCTACAATGAGCAGTTCTTC; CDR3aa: CAISSGLAGMSYNEQFF
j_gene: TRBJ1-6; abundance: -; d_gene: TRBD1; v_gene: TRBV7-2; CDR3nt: TGTGCCAGCAGCTTAGAGGGGGCGGGTTATAATTCACCCCTCCACTTT; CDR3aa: CASSLEGAGYNSPLHF
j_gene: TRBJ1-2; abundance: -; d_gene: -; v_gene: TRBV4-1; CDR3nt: TGCGCCAGCAGCCTATCGACTGGGGGGGTGGGCTACACCTTC; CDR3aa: CASSLSTGGVGYTF
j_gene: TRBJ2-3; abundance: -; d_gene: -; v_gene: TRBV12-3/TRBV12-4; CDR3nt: TGTGCCAGCAGTATCGGACTGCTTTGGCAGTATTTT; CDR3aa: CASSIGLLWQYF
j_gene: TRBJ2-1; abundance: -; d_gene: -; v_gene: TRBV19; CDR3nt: TGTGCCAGTAGTATTTCTAGCCGGAACAATGAGCAGTTCTTC; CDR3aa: CASSISSRNNEQFF
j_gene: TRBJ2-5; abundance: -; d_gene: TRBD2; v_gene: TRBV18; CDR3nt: TGTGCCAGCTCACTGGCTAGCGGATCTCAAGAGACCCAGTACTTC; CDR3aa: CASSLASGSQETQYF
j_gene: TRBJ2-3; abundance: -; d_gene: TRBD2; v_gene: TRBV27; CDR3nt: TGTGCCAGCAGTTTTAGTACTAGCGGGAGATTAGATACGCAGTATTTT; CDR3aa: CASSFSTSGRLDTQYF
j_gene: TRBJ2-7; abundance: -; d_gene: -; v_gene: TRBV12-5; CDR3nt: TGTGCTAGTGGTTTGCAGGGCATACTCTACGAGCAGTACTTC; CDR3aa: CASGLQGILYEQYF
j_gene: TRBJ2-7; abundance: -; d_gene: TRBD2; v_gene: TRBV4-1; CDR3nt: TGCGCCAGCAGCCTTCGACTAGCGGGATCCTACGAGCAGTACTTC; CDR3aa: CASSLRLAGSYEQYF
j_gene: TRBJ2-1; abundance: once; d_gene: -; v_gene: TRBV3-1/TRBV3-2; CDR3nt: TGTGCCAGCAGCCAACGACGGCGGGGTTACAATGAGCAGTTCTTC; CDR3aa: CASSQRRRGYNEQFF
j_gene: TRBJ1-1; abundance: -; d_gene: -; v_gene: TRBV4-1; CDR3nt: TGCGCCAGCAGCCATAAGCAGGGGAACACTGAAGCTTTCTTT; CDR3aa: CASSHKQGNTEAFF
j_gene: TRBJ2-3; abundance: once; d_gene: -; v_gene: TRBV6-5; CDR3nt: TGTGCCAGCATGATCAGGGGCATGGGAGATACGCAGTATTTT; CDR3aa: CASMIRGMGDTQYF
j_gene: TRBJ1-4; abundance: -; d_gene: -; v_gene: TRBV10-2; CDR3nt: TGCGCCAGTGGAGAGCAGAATGAAAAACTGTTTTTT; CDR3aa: CASGEQNEKLFF
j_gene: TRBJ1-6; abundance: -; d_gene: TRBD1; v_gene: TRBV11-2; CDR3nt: TGTGCCAGCAGCTTCGGGACAGGGTTTTATAATTCACCCCTCCACTTT; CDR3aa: CASSFGTGFYNSPLHF
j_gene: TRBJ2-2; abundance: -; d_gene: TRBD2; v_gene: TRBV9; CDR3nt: TGTGCCAGCAGCGTAGAAGGGACTAGCGGGAATCTAAGGGAGCTGTTTTTT; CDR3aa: CASSVEGTSGNLRELFF
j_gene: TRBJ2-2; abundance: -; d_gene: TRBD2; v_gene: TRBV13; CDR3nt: TGTGCCAGCAGCCGCATGGGGACTAGCGAACTCACCGGGGAGCTGTTTTTT; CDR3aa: CASSRMGTSELTGELFF
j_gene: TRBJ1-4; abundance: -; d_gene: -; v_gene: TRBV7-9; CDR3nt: TGTGCCAGCAGCCCCAGGACTAATGAAAAACTGTTTTTT; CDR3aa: CASSPRTNEKLFF
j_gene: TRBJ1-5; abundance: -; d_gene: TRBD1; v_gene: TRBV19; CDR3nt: TGTGCCAGTTTACACCGGGACAGGAATCAGCCCCAGCATTTT; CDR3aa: CASLHRDRNQPQHF
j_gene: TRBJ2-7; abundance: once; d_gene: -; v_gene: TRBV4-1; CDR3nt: TGCGCCAGCAGCCAAGAGTCGCGGGGGCCCGAGCAGTACTTC; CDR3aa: CASSQESRGPEQYF
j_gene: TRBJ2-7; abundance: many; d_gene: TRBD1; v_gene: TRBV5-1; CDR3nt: TGCGCCAGCAAAGGGGACAGCTCCTACGAGCAGTACTTC; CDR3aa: CASKGDSSYEQYF
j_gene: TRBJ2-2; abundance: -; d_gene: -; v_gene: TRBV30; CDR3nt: TGTGCCTGGAATCGACAGTCGAACACCGGGGAGCTGTTTTTT; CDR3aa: CAWNRQSNTGELFF
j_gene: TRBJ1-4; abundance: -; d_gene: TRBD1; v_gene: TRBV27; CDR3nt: TGTGCCAGCAGCCTAAGCCGGGACAGAACTAATGAAAAACTGTTTTTT; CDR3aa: CASSLSRDRTNEKLFF
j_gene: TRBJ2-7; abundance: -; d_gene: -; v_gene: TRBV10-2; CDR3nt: TGCGCCAGCACCGCTGCCGGTTACGAGCAGTACTTC; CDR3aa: CASTAAGYEQYF
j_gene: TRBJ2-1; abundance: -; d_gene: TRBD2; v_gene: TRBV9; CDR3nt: TGTGCCAGCAGCGTAGATTGGACTAGTGGGCATGAGCAGTTCTTC; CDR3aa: CASSVDWTSGHEQFF
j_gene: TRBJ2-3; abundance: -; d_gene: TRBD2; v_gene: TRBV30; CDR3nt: TGTGCCTGTTCTTATAGCGGGAGGGAGGGTACGCAGTATTTT; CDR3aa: CACSYSGREGTQYF
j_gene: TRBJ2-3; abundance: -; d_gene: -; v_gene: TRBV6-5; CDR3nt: TGTGCCAGCAGTTACTCGATCGGGAGAGTCGTAGATACGCAGTATTTT; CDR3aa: CASSYSIGRVVDTQYF
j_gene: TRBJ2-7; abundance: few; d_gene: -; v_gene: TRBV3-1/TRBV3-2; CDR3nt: TGTGCCAGCAGCCAGGGCGGCGAGGGTTACGAGCAGTACTTC; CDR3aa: CASSQGGEGYEQYF
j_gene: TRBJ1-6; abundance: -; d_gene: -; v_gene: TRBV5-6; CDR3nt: TGTGCCAGCAGCTTGACGGTCAATTCACCCCTCCACTTT; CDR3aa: CASSLTVNSPLHF
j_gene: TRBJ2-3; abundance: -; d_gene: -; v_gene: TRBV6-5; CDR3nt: TGTGCCAGCAGACCGGGACTCACCGGCGGCCTGTATTTT; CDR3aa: CASRPGLTGGLYF
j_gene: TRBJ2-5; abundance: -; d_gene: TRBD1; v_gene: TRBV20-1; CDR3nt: TGCAGTGGTTCCAGGGGGGAGACCCAGTACTTC; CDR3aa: CSGSRGETQYF
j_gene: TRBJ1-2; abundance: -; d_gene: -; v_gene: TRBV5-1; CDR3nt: TGCGCCAGCAGCTTGACGGTAAACTATGGCTACACCTTC; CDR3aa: CASSLTVNYGYTF
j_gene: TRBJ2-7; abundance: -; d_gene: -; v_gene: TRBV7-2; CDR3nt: TGTGCCAGCAGCCTTCAGGGCCCCTACGAGCAGTACTTC; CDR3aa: CASSLQGPYEQYF
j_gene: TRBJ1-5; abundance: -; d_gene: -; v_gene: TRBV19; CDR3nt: TGTGCCAGTAGTATAGAAGGCAGGGGTTATAGCAATCAGCCCCAGCATTTT; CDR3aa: CASSIEGRGYSNQPQHF
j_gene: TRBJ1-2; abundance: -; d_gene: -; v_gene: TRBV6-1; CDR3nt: TGTGCCAGCAGTGAAGGGGCGCAGGGGAGCGGCTACACCTTC; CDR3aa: CASSEGAQGSGYTF
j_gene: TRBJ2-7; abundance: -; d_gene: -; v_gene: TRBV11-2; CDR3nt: TGTGCCAGCAGCTTAGATCCGGGCGAGCAGTACTTC; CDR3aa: CASSLDPGEQYF
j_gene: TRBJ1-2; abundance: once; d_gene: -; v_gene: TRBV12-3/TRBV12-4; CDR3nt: TGTGCCAGCAGTTTCACGGGGGTCGGGGGCTACACCTTC; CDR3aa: CASSFTGVGGYTF
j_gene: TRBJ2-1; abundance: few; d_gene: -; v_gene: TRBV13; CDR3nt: TGTGCCAGCAGCGCAGCTAGCGCGATCAATGAGCAGTTCTTC; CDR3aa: CASSAASAINEQFF